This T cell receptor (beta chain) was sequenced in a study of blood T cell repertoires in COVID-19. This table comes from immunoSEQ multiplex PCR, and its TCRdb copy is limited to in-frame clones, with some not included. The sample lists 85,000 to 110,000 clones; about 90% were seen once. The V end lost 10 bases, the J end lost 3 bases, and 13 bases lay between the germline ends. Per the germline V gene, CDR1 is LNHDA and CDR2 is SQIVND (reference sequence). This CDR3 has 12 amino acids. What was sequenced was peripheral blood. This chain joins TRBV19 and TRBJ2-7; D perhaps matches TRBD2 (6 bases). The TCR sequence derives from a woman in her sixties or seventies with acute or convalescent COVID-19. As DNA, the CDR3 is TGTGCCACCTCGGGACTTGACTACGAGCAGTACTTC. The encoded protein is CATSGLDYEQYF.